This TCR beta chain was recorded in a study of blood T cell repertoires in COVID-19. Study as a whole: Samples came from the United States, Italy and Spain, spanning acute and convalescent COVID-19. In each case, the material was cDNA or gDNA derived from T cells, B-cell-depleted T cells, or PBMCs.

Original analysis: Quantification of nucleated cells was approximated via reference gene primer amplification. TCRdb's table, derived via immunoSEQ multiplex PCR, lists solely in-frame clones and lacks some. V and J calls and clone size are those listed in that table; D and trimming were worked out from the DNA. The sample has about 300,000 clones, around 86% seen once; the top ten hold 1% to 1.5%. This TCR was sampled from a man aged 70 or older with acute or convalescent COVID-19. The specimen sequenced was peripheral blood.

The CDR3 here is CASSYRGTGTLAKNIQYF. The DNA for the CDR3 is TGTGCCAGCAGCTACCGGGGCACAGGGACACTAGCCAAAAACATTCAGTACTTC. V and J are TRBV7-2 and TRBJ2-4; TRBD1 is a possible D gene (6 bases). V was clipped by 4 bases and J by 0 bases, with 19 bases between them. Germline V gene lookup returns CDR1 SGHTA and CDR2 FQGNSA. The CDR3 has 18 residues.